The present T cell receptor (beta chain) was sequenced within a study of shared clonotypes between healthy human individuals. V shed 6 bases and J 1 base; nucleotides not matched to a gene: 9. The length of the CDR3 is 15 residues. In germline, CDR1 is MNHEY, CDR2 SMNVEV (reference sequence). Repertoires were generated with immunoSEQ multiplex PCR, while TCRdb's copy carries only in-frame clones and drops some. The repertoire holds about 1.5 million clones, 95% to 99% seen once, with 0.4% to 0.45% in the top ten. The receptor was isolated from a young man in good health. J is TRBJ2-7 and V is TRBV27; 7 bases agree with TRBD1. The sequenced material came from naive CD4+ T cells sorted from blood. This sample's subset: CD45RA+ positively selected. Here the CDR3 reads CASSGTAIQSYEQYF. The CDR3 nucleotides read TGTGCCAGCAGCGGGACAGCCATCCAATCCTACGAGCAGTACTTC.